This record covers a single T cell receptor (beta chain). CDR3 length: 15 amino acids. CDR1 GTSNPN and CDR2 SVGIG come from the germline V gene (reference sequence). V dropped 3 bases and J dropped 0 bases, with 11 bases sitting between them. This sample was taken from a study of T cell changes during pregnancy in multiple sclerosis. Assay used: immunoSEQ multiplex PCR; TCRdb lists only in-frame clones, some missing. In the table there are approximately 70,000 clones, approximately 92% of which are singletons. The clonotype comes from a female donor with multiple sclerosis, enrolled in a pregnancy study. The V gene is TRBV30, the J gene TRBJ1-4, with TRBD1 as a possible D gene (5 bases). The sample consisted of peripheral blood, taken in the first trimester of pregnancy. The CDR3 DNA reads TGTGCCTGGAGGGCCGGGGGTGCAACTAATGAAAAACTGTTTTTT. Protein: CAWRAGGATNEKLFF.